This T cell receptor (beta chain) was retrieved from a study of shared clonotypes between healthy human individuals. Investigators spread the genomic DNA of each subset evenly over several immunoSEQ plates. Some clones are missing from TCRdb's copy, which holds only in-frame ones; the method was immunoSEQ multiplex PCR. This sample has a few hundred thousand clones, with approximately 80% found just once. Germline loops: CDR1 SGDLS, CDR2 YYNGEE. This CDR3 contains 17 residues. Trimming pared 3 bases from V and 0 bases from J, leaving 16 bases between. This TCR was recovered from a middle-aged woman in good health. Some clones in this sample may be carry-over from other donors' samples. Material: PBMCs. The genes are TRBV9 and TRBJ2-4; maybe TRBD2 (6 bases). The chain's CDR3 is CASSDRDSFLAKNIQYF. CDR3 coding DNA: TGTGCCAGCAGCGACCGGGACTCCTTTTTAGCCAAAAACATTCAGTACTTC.